These T cell receptor beta chains were read from a single sample in a study of shared clonotypes between healthy human individuals. Method: immunoSEQ multiplex PCR; TCRdb's copy keeps in-frame clones and lacks some. The table includes more than 2,000,000 clones, approximately 90% detected once. The source material was naive CD4+ T cells sorted from blood. Receptors were obtained from a man aged 18 to 35 in good health. CDR3s include the opening cysteine and the closing phenylalanine or tryptophan. The order of the fields is V gene, CDR3 length, J gene, clone size, D gene, CDR3 protein, CDR3 DNA. D genes are given only for firm matches. Size is omitted from some rows. Given values are once, few, many or a class for expanded clones.

TRBV6-1,12,TRBJ1-2,.,.,CASSRGLYGYTF,TGTGCCAGCAGTCGAGGTCTGTATGGCTACACCTTC
TRBV2,13,TRBJ2-5,once,.,CASYGSLGETQYF,TGTGCCAGCTATGGGTCTCTGGGGGAGACCCAGTACTTC
TRBV19,15,TRBJ1-2,.,.,CASNVDWLRDYGYTF,TGTGCCAGTAACGTCGACTGGCTAAGGGACTATGGCTACACCTTC
TRBV9,13,TRBJ1-5,.,.,CASSVAEGLAQHF,TGTGCCAGCAGCGTAGCTGAGGGGCTGGCCCAGCATTTT
TRBV5-1,13,TRBJ2-3,once,TRBD1,CASSLSGDRAQYF,TGCGCCAGCAGCTTATCCGGGGACAGAGCGCAGTATTTT
TRBV25-1,16,TRBJ2-1,.,TRBD2,CASSGGLAGVYNEQFF,TGTGCCAGCAGTGGCGGACTAGCGGGGGTGTACAATGAGCAGTTCTTC
TRBV5-1,13,TRBJ2-5,.,.,CASSSGRQETQYF,TGCGCCAGCAGCTCGGGGAGACAAGAGACCCAGTACTTC
TRBV5-5,15,TRBJ1-5,.,TRBD1,CASSLAGTGDQPQHF,TGTGCCAGCAGCTTGGCCGGGACAGGAGATCAGCCCCAGCATTTT
TRBV29-1,14,TRBJ2-4,.,TRBD1,CSVHGTGTKNIQYF,TGCAGCGTCCACGGGACAGGGACTAAAAACATTCAGTACTTC
TRBV2,17,TRBJ2-1,.,TRBD2,CASSEREGRTSYNEQFF,TGTGCCAGCAGTGAGCGGGAGGGCCGGACCTCCTACAATGAGCAGTTCTTC
TRBV7-6,14,TRBJ2-1,.,.,CASSSAGGLNEQFF,TGTGCCAGCAGCTCTGCTGGTGGGCTCAATGAGCAGTTCTTC
TRBV6-6,15,TRBJ1-4,.,.,CASSFQGGVNEKLFF,TGTGCCAGCAGTTTCCAGGGTGGGGTTAATGAAAAACTGTTTTTT
TRBV30,17,TRBJ1-3,once,.,CAWMDRIRTASGNTIYF,TGTGCCTGGATGGATCGAATCAGGACAGCCTCTGGAAACACCATATATTTT
TRBV5-1,15,TRBJ2-7,few,.,CASSLDPGAYYEQYF,TGCGCCAGCAGCTTGGATCCGGGGGCTTACTACGAGCAGTACTTC
TRBV27,13,TRBJ2-4,.,TRBD1,CASSPGQGDIQYF,TGTGCCAGCAGTCCGGGACAGGGTGACATTCAGTACTTC
TRBV5-6,12,TRBJ2-1,.,.,CASSRWAREQFF,TGTGCCAGCAGCCGGTGGGCCCGTGAGCAGTTCTTC
TRBV7-2,17,TRBJ2-7,.,TRBD2,CASSLFGLAGVENEQYF,TGTGCCAGCAGCTTATTTGGACTAGCGGGAGTGGAGAACGAGCAGTACTTC